This T cell receptor (beta chain) was captured by sequencing in a study of kidney transplant recipient with SARS-CoV-2 infection. V lost 2 bases to trimming and J lost 2 bases, with 9 bases between them. The length of the CDR3 is 14 residues. The germline CDR1 and CDR2 sequences are SGHAT and FQNNGV. This clonotype occurred a few times. TCRdb used MiXCR to reprocess the reads, holding one entry per CDR3 protein. This repertoire shows 200,000 to 300,000 distinct CDR3 sequences, around 26% found once; its top ten account for less than 8.5%. The J gene is TRBJ2-5, the V gene TRBV11-2; D is perhaps TRBD2 (5 bases). The TCR originated in a male patient aged 30 to 39 who had COVID-19 and was a kidney transplant recipient. Some T cells may be the graft donor's. The sample was a blood sample, taken at baseline and on day 111 from a kidney transplant recipient. CDR3 region: CASSLYLAQETQYF. The DNA of the CDR3 is TGTGCCAGCAGCTTATACTTAGCGCAAGAGACCCAGTACTTC.